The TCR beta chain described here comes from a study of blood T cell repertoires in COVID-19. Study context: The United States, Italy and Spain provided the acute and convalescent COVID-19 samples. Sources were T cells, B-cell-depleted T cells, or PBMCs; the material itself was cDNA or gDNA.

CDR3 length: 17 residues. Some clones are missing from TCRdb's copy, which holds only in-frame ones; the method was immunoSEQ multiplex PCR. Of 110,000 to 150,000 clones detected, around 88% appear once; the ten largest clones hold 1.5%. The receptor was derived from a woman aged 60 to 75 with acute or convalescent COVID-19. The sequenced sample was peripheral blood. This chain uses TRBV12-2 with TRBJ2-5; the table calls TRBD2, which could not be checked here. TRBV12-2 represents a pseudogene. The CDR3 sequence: CASRPRGGINSQETQYF. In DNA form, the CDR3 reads TGTGCAAGTCGCCCTAGGGGGGGGATTAATAGCCAAGAGACCCAGTACTTC.